Described below is a single T cell receptor beta chain sequence and its context. This specimen belongs to a study of T cells in Graves' hyperthyroidism and ophthalmopathy. TCR beta CDR3 regions were amplified from RNA. When the TCR CDR3 underwent first-round RT-PCR, the HTBI primer set was used. MiXCR was run by TCRdb on the multiplex PCR reads, yielding one entry per CDR3 protein. The repertoire holds roughly 570,000 distinct CDR3 sequences, with approximately 15% as singletons. The CDR3 runs to 15 residues. V was pared by 5 bases and J by 3 bases, with 16 bases between. The germline V gene has CDR1 SEHNR and CDR2 FQNEAQ (reference sequence).

The rearrangement joins TRBV7-9 to TRBJ1-2; maybe TRBD1 (5 bases). The material sequenced was blood. The origin of this receptor is a woman under 40 with Graves' hyperthyroidism. CDR3 DNA: TGTGCCAGCAGCGGGGGGGGGTTTCAGGACTATGGCTACACCTTC. Translating gives CASSGGGFQDYGYTF.